A single sample gave rise to the 26 T cell receptor beta chains below, sequenced in a study of PD-L1 blockade in urothelial cancer. Profiled with immunoSEQ multiplex PCR; TCRdb holds only in-frame clones, not every one. The sample has around 110,000 clones, roughly 91% seen once. Time point noted: peripheral blood 6 weeks after treatment start. Source: PBMCs, taken around atezolizumab (anti-PD-L1) treatment. These TCRs come from a man between 60 and 75 years old with urothelial cancer.

The rearrangement uses TRBV29-1 and TRBJ1-1, with 7 bases matching TRBD1. CDR3 size: 14 residues. The ends lost 6 bases at V and 0 bases at J; junction bases unmatched: 7. CDR1 and CDR2 from the germline V gene are SQVTM and ANQGSEA. The CDR3 loop is CSVLRDSMNTEAFF. The CDR3 DNA is TGCAGCGTCCTCCGGGACAGCATGAACACTGAAGCTTTCTTT.

This chain joins TRBV6-1 and TRBJ1-5; no firm D call. CDR1 and CDR2 (germline): MNHNS, SASEGT. V was trimmed by 3 bases and J by 3 bases, leaving 3 bases between them. This CDR3 spans 12 amino acids. The CDR3 nucleotides read TGTGCCAGCAGTGATTACAATCAGCCCCAGCATTTT. It specifies CASSDYNQPQHF.

This clone was counted a single time. The chain employs TRBV27 and TRBJ2-1; D uncertain. The ends were cut back, 2 bases at V and 5 bases at J, with 13 bases in the middle. The CDR3 contains 15 residues. The germline V gene has CDR1 MNHEY and CDR2 SMNVEV (reference sequence). The CDR3 region is CASSLEPNFNNEQFF. CDR3 in DNA: TGTGCCAGCAGTTTAGAGCCCAATTTTAACAATGAGCAGTTCTTC.

This clone was observed a handful of times. The chain uses TRBV9 and TRBJ1-2, with 7 nucleotides matching TRBD1. The CDR3 is made up of 17 amino acids. J gave up 6 bases and V 2 bases, and 16 bases lay outside the gene matches. Germline CDR1 and CDR2: SGDLS and YYNGEE. DNA of the CDR3: TGTGCCAGCAGCGTGGACCAAACAGGGGAAGTTCCTCATGGCTACACCTTC. Its translation: CASSVDQTGEVPHGYTF.

The rearrangement links TRBV10-3 to TRBJ1-1; the D gene is possibly TRBD1 (6 bases). The CDR3 is 12 amino acids. The germline V gene encodes CDR1 ENHRY and CDR2 SYGVKD. Trimming shortened V by 10 bases and J by 4 bases, and 13 bases separated the two germline ends. CDR3 coding DNA: TGTGCCACACAGGGAGTTGGCACTGAAGCTTTCTTT. The encoded protein is CATQGVGTEAFF.

J is TRBJ2-7 and V is TRBV18; 14 bases line up with TRBD2. J gave up 2 bases and V 4 bases, and 10 bases lay outside the gene matches. The CDR3 is made up of 18 amino acids. Germline CDR1 reads KGHSH; CDR2 reads LQKENI. The CDR3 loop is CASSQGTSGRGRAYEQYF. In DNA form, the CDR3 reads TGTGCCAGCTCACAAGGGACTAGCGGGAGAGGGCGAGCCTACGAGCAGTACTTC.

The chain joins TRBV5-6 to TRBJ1-5; tentative D call: TRBD1 (6 bases). Germline CDR1 reads SGHDT; CDR2 reads YYEEEE. V was clipped by 0 bases and J by 6 bases, with 13 bases between them. This CDR3 is 15 amino acids long. The CDR3 reads CASSLGTGMGQPQHF. The CDR3 coding sequence is TGTGCCAGCAGCTTGGGTACAGGGATGGGTCAGCCCCAGCATTTT.

This sequence joins TRBV11-3 and TRBJ2-3; D might be TRBD2 (7 bases). V shed 1 base and J shed 0 bases, with 17 bases lying between them. The CDR3 covers 18 residues. Germline loops: CDR1 SGHNT, CDR2 YENEEA. In DNA form, the CDR3 reads TGTGCCAGCAGCTTAGTTCTGGGGGGGGCCTGGAGCACAGATACGCAGTATTTT. Amino acids: CASSLVLGGAWSTDTQYF.

This clone was seen only a few times. The J gene is TRBJ2-7, the V gene TRBV28, with TRBD1 matching 11 bases. The germline V gene encodes CDR1 MDHEN and CDR2 SYDVKM. V trimming: 5 bases; J trimming: 6 bases; junction bases outside the gene matches: 9. CDR3 length equals 15 residues. The CDR3 DNA reads TGTGCCAGCAGTCGGACAGGGGGCTATCGGGGCGAGCAGTACTTC. It translates to CASSRTGGYRGEQYF.

The V gene is TRBV29-1, the J gene TRBJ1-1, with 8 bases identical to TRBD1. V gave up 3 bases and J gave up 7 bases; unmatched junction bases: 10. CDR1 and CDR2 from the germline V gene are SQVTM and ANQGSEA. This CDR3 region has 14 residues. The CDR3 protein is CSVDKRTGGFEAFF. For the CDR3, the DNA is TGCAGCGTTGATAAAAGAACAGGGGGGTTTGAAGCTTTCTTT.

The V and J genes are TRBV7-3 and TRBJ2-5; the D is unclear. The length of the CDR3 is 14 residues. Germline loops: CDR1 SGHTA, CDR2 FQGTGA. V gave up 1 base and J gave up 3 bases, with 9 bases separating them. CDR3 coding DNA: TGTGCCAGCAGCTTAAACCGGCTAGAAGAGACCCAGTACTTC. The encoded protein is CASSLNRLEETQYF.

The rearrangement uses TRBV5-8 and TRBJ2-5; a possible D gene is TRBD1 (6 bases). The germline V and J ends were trimmed by 1 base and 5 bases, with 15 bases remaining between them. The CDR3 covers 15 residues. Germline loops: CDR1 SGHTS, CDR2 YDEGEE. In DNA, the CDR3 is TGTGCCAGCAGCTTGCCTGGGGGCGTGCAGGAGACCCAGTACTTC. Protein product: CASSLPGGVQETQYF.

The chain uses TRBV18 and TRBJ1-2; TRBD1 aligns across 11 bases. The CDR3 has 16 residues. Trimming at V came to 6 bases and at J to 2 bases, leaving 8 bases not matched to a gene. CDR1 and CDR2 (germline): KGHSH, LQKENI. The CDR3 loop is CASSPGQGADNYGYTF. CDR3 bases: TGTGCCAGCTCCCCAGGACAGGGGGCCGACAACTATGGCTACACCTTC. Based on the CDR3 plus reference TRBV18 and TRBJ1-2, the full variable domain is NAGVMQNPRHLVRRRGQEARLRCSPMKGHSHVYWYRQLPEEGLKFMVYLQKENIIDESGMPKERFSAEFPKEGPSILRIQQVVRGDSAAYFCASSPGQGADNYGYTFGSGTRLTVV.

The chain carries TRBV14 and TRBJ2-3; possibly TRBD1 for D (5 bases). The CDR3 is made up of 16 amino acids. The V gene's germline CDR1 is SGHDN and CDR2 FVKESK. V shed 1 base and J shed 4 bases, with 15 bases lying between them. The CDR3 loop is CASSQVRAAWADTQYF. CDR3 DNA sequence: TGTGCCAGCAGCCAAGTCAGGGCCGCTTGGGCAGATACGCAGTATTTT.

The chain recombines TRBV27 with TRBJ1-1; TRBD1 aligns across 10 bases. This CDR3 is built from 15 residues. The junction had 8 bases not matched to a gene; V was cut back by 5 bases and J by 5 bases. Germline V gene data show CDR1 as MNHEY and CDR2 as SMNVEV (reference sequence). The CDR3 DNA sequence: TGTGCCAGCAGTCCCGGGACAGGGGCGAGAACTGAAGCTTTCTTT. This encodes CASSPGTGARTEAFF.

This chain connects TRBV29-1 to TRBJ2-2; 12 nucleotides line up with TRBD2. Germline trimming cut 5 bases from V and 0 bases from J; bases unmatched to any gene: 4. The CDR3 extends over 16 amino acids. Germline V CDR1 and CDR2: SQVTM, ANQGSEA. The CDR3 is CSVRTSGTTNTGELFF. The CDR3 DNA reads TGCAGCGTTCGGACTAGCGGGACAACGAACACCGGGGAGCTGTTTTTT.

CDR3 loop: CASSDSTRRSSYNEQFF. The CDR3 DNA is TGTGCCAGCAGTGACTCGACCCGAAGGAGCTCCTACAATGAGCAGTTCTTC. This chain uses TRBV6-4 with TRBJ2-1; no clear D gene. The CDR3 has 17 residues. Trimming pared 0 bases from V and 0 bases from J, leaving 12 bases between. Germline lookup yields CDR1 MRHNA and CDR2 SNTAGT.

V usage is TRBV11-2 and J usage is TRBJ2-7; D is perhaps TRBD1 (5 bases). V was cut by 4 bases and J by 0 bases, with 10 bases left in between. Germline values: CDR1 SGHAT, CDR2 FQNNGV. The CDR3 length is 14 residues. This CDR3 is CASSSQTASYEQYF. For the CDR3, the DNA is TGTGCCAGCAGCTCCCAGACAGCCTCCTACGAGCAGTACTTC.

CDR3 nucleotides: TGTGCCAGCAGTTTAGGACAGGGGAGCGGGGAGCTGTTTTTT. It is translated as CASSLGQGSGELFF. The chain recombines TRBV27 with TRBJ2-2; TRBD1 agrees at 9 bases. Per the germline V gene, CDR1 is MNHEY and CDR2 is SMNVEV (reference sequence). The CDR3 has 14 residues. The V and J ends lost 2 bases and 7 bases, in that order; junction bases with no gene match: 2.

The rearrangement links TRBV29-1 to TRBJ2-2; 11 bases agree with TRBD2. The CDR3 sequence is 15 residues long. In germline, CDR1 is SQVTM, CDR2 ANQGSEA. J was trimmed by 1 base and V by 7 bases; bases with no gene match: 5. DNA of the CDR3: TGCAGCGCCCGACTAGCGGGATTGAACACCGGGGAGCTGTTTTTT. This sequence encodes CSARLAGLNTGELFF.

This sequence joins TRBV21-1 and TRBJ1-1. TRBV21-1 is a pseudogene. The CDR3 loop spans 14 amino acids. CDR3 sequence (DNA): TGTGCCAGCATCCCTGAGCTTCACGGGACTGAAGCTTTCTTT. Protein sequence: CASIPELHGTEAFF.

This clone has just a few counts. This rearrangement joins TRBV5-6 to TRBJ1-5; 9 bases map to TRBD1. The J segment lost 7 bases and the V segment lost 3 bases, leaving 5 bases of the junction unmatched. The germline CDR1 and CDR2 sequences are SGHDT and YYEEEE. CDR3 length equals 14 residues. CDR3 protein: CASSSGQGGQPQHF. The CDR3 nucleotides read TGTGCCAGCAGCTCGGGACAGGGAGGCCAGCCCCAGCATTTT.

V gene TRBV7-7 combines with J gene TRBJ2-7; perhaps TRBD1 as D (5 bases). The germline V gene encodes CDR1 SSHAT and CDR2 FNYEAQ (reference sequence). V gave up 1 base and J gave up 5 bases, with 9 bases separating them. This CDR3 is 13 amino acids long. The chain's CDR3 is CASSLGQGDEQYF. The CDR3 DNA reads TGTGCCAGCAGCTTAGGTCAGGGCGACGAGCAGTACTTC.

This chain links TRBV18 with TRBJ2-6; the D is unclear. The germline V gene has CDR1 KGHSH and CDR2 LQKENI. The ends were cut back, 2 bases at V and 0 bases at J, with 11 bases in the middle. The CDR3 covers 17 residues. The CDR3, as DNA: TGTGCCAGCTCACCAGAGCGACCGAGCTCTGGGGCCAACGTCCTGACTTTC. Protein product: CASSPERPSSGANVLTF.

This sequence joins TRBV27 and TRBJ1-4, with TRBD1 matching over 10 bases. The J segment lost 8 bases and the V segment lost 8 bases, leaving 11 bases of the junction unmatched. CDR1 and CDR2 (germline): MNHEY, SMNVEV (reference sequence). The CDR3 runs to 15 residues. CDR3 protein: CASGFRGQGNEKLFF. The CDR3, as DNA: TGTGCCAGCGGCTTCCGGGGACAGGGGAACGAAAAACTGTTTTTT. Full variable domain (missing parts from reference TRBV27 and TRBJ1-4): EAQVTQNPRYLITVTGKKLTVTCSQNMNHEYMSWYRQDPGLGLRQIYYSMNVEVTDKGDVPEGYKVSRKEKRNFPLILESPSPNQTSLYFCASGFRGQGNEKLFFGSGTQLSVL.

J is TRBJ1-5 and V is TRBV27, with 7 nucleotides matching TRBD1. This CDR3 region has 17 residues. Germline trimming cut 6 bases from V and 0 bases from J; bases unmatched to any gene: 11. CDR1 and CDR2 from the germline V gene are MNHEY and SMNVEV (reference sequence). CDR3 nucleotides: TGTGCCAGCAGCTCCGGGACAGCTTTTTATAGCAATCAGCCCCAGCATTTT. It codes for CASSSGTAFYSNQPQHF.